Following are 14 T cell receptor beta chains from one sample sequenced in a study of T cell clones after liver transplantation (dated by TCRdb to about 2019). Library preparation was by the immunoSEQ multiplex PCR assay. TCRdb's version of the immuneACCESS table is confined to in-frame rearrangements and falls short of the full clone set. An unresolved V gene accounts for under half of the shortfall where checked; the remainder is of unknown origin. The sample table records tens of thousands of clones; more than 85% of these occur just once. Less than 1% of the sample lies in the top ten. The sequenced sample was CD4+ T cells from blood, obtained about 27 months after liver transplant. Receptors were obtained from a human patient who received a liver transplant. Some T cells present after a transplant may be cells of the graft donor.

The J gene is TRBJ1-3, the V gene TRBV11-2, with D possibly matching TRBD1 (5 bases). V gave up 0 bases and J gave up 2 bases, with 8 bases separating them. The germline V gene has CDR1 SGHAT and CDR2 FQNNGV. The CDR3 spans 15 residues. The CDR3 loop is CASSLDGGTGNTIYF. For the CDR3, the DNA is TGTGCCAGCAGCTTAGATGGGGGGACTGGAAACACCATATATTTT.

The chain uses TRBV5-6 and TRBJ2-7, with D maybe TRBD2 (7 bases). In germline, CDR1 is SGHDT, CDR2 YYEEEE. Trimming removed 2 bases from V and 5 bases from J, with 14 bases in between. CDR3 length: 14 residues. The CDR3 DNA follows: TGTGCCAGCAGCTTCGTTGTAGGGGGGGACGAGCAGTACTTC. It is translated as CASSFVVGGDEQYF. Full variable domain (missing parts from reference TRBV5-6 and TRBJ2-7): DAGVTQSPTHLIKTRGQQVTLRCSPKSGHDTVSWYQQALGQGPQFIFQYYEEEERQRGNFPDRFSGHQFPNYSSELNVNALLLGDSALYLCASSFVVGGDEQYFGPGTRLTVT.

The J gene is TRBJ2-7, the V gene TRBV5-1; D gene unclear. Germline V gene data show CDR1 as SGHRS and CDR2 as YFSETQ. The CDR3 is made up of 15 amino acids. Between the trimmed V and J ends, which lost 2 bases and 0 bases, there was a span of 12 bases. The CDR3 nucleotides are TGCGCCAGCAGCTTCGGTGGATCCAGCTCCTACGAGCAGTACTTC. This codes for CASSFGGSSSYEQYF.

The chain combines TRBV5-1 with TRBJ1-1; TRBD1 matches at 7 bases. V lost 6 bases and J lost 6; bases outside the gene matches: 14. There are 15 residues in the CDR3. Germline CDR1 reads SGHRS; CDR2 reads YFSETQ. CDR3 in DNA: TGCGCCAGCACCGAGGGGGCAGGAACGGGTCCTGAAGCTTTCTTT. Its translation is CASTEGAGTGPEAFF.

This clone has more than one count but fewer than ten. The rearrangement uses TRBV28 and TRBJ2-7; 7 bases fit TRBD1. After removal of 6 bases from V and 2 bases from J, the junction contained 10 bases not matched to a gene. The CDR3 spans 15 residues. Germline assignment: CDR1 MDHEN and CDR2 SYDVKM. The DNA of the CDR3 is TGTGCCAGCAGGGGTAACGACAGGGTCCCCTACGAGCAGTACTTC. Translating gives CASRGNDRVPYEQYF.

The rearrangement uses TRBV30 and TRBJ2-7, with D unclear. Germline lookup yields CDR1 GTSNPN and CDR2 SVGIG (reference sequence). The CDR3 consists of 11 residues. Trimming took 2 bases from V and 4 from J, leaving 6 bases between them. CDR3 coding DNA: TGTGCCTGGAGTAAAAATTACGAGCAGTACTTC. Translating it yields CAWSKNYEQYF.

This chain uses TRBV29-1 with TRBJ2-1; TRBD1 agrees at 7 bases. The CDR3 contains 16 residues. The germline V gene has CDR1 SQVTM and CDR2 ANQGSEA. V lost 4 bases, J lost 7 bases, and 16 bases stayed unmatched. The CDR3 sequence is CSVGSPGTAAGNEQFF. DNA of the CDR3: TGCAGCGTTGGGTCCCCGGGGACAGCGGCAGGGAATGAGCAGTTCTTC.

This clone was found once. The rearrangement uses TRBV6-5 and TRBJ2-7, with 9 bases matching TRBD1. The ends lost 0 bases at V and 7 bases at J; junction bases unmatched: 7. Germline lookup yields CDR1 MNHEY and CDR2 SVGAGI. The CDR3 spans 15 residues. This CDR3 reads CASSYSRQGGGEQYF. The CDR3 DNA reads as TGTGCCAGCAGTTACTCCAGACAGGGGGGAGGTGAGCAGTACTTC.

The chain carries TRBV7-3 and TRBJ2-3; D gene unclear. Germline CDR1 is SGHTA and CDR2 is FQGTGA. V gave up 2 bases and J gave up 2 bases, with 11 bases separating them. CDR3 length equals 15 residues. The CDR3 region is CASSLVVGFTDTQYF. CDR3 DNA sequence: TGTGCCAGCAGCTTAGTGGTCGGTTTCACAGATACGCAGTATTTT.

The rearrangement joins TRBV11-2 to TRBJ2-7, with D unclear. There are 16 residues in the CDR3. Germline assignment: CDR1 SGHAT and CDR2 FQNNGV. V was pared by 1 base and J by 3 bases, with 16 bases between. The CDR3 loop is CASSLVDALLGYEQYF. Here the CDR3 DNA reads TGTGCCAGCAGCTTAGTTGATGCCCTGCTGGGCTACGAGCAGTACTTC. The full variable domain, with the rest looked up from reference TRBV11-2 and TRBJ2-7, is EAGVAQSPRYKIIEKRQSVAFWCNPISGHATLYWYQQILGQGPKLLIQFQNNGVVDDSQLPKDRFSAERLKGVDSTLKIQPAKLEDSAVYLCASSLVDALLGYEQYFGPGTRLTVT.

The chain couples TRBV11-1 to TRBJ2-1; D unresolved. V was trimmed by 1 base and J by 5 bases, leaving 9 bases between them. Looked up from germline, CDR1 is SGHAT and CDR2 is FQDESV (reference sequence). The CDR3 sequence is 14 residues long. This chain's CDR3 is CASSLVQGNNEQFF. CDR3 sequence (DNA): TGTGCCAGCAGCTTAGTACAAGGGAACAATGAGCAGTTCTTC.

This clone was observed a single time. J is TRBJ2-3 and V is TRBV5-1; D not certain. Trimming removed 3 bases at V and 0 bases at J, with 5 bases between. CDR3 length: 13 residues. The germline CDR1 and CDR2 sequences are SGHRS and YFSETQ. The CDR3 protein is CASSSPSTDTQYF. The CDR3 nucleotides are TGCGCCAGCAGCTCGCCTAGCACAGATACGCAGTATTTT.

This chain joins TRBV9 and TRBJ2-1; D is unclear. Germline V lookup: CDR1 SGDLS, CDR2 YYNGEE. The V and J ends lost 0 bases and 5 bases respectively, with 12 bases between them. CDR3 length: 15 amino acids. The CDR3 loop is CASSVGLGRDNEQFF. The CDR3 nucleotides are TGTGCCAGCAGCGTAGGTCTGGGCCGCGACAATGAGCAGTTCTTC. Full variable domain (missing parts from reference TRBV9 and TRBJ2-1): DSGVTQTPKHLITATGQRVTLRCSPRSGDLSVYWYQQSLDQGLQFLIQYYNGEERAKGNILERFSAQQFPDLHSELNLSSLELGDSALYFCASSVGLGRDNEQFFGPGTRLTVL.

The chain employs TRBV18 and TRBJ2-6, with D tentatively TRBD1 (5 bases). This CDR3 region has 17 residues. Trimming cost V 6 bases and J 2 bases, with 17 bases left between them. Germline-derived CDR1 and CDR2 are KGHSH and LQKENI. CDR3 loop: CASSSREQGAGANVLTF. The CDR3 coding sequence is TGTGCCAGCTCCTCGAGAGAACAAGGGGCTGGGGCCAACGTCCTGACTTTC.